Below, 23 T cell receptor beta chains from the same sample are listed, as sequenced in a study of blood T cell repertoires in COVID-19. Using immunoSEQ multiplex PCR, the repertoire was profiled, and TCRdb retains in-frame clones only, with some absent. The table shows around 94,000 clones, with about 90% occurring only once. The source material was peripheral blood. The source is a man between 50 and 59 years old with active COVID-19.

This clone was seen a single time. The chain joins TRBV11-2 to TRBJ2-1; a weak D match, TRBD2 (7 bases). Deletions cut 1 base from V and 8 bases from J, with 18 bases between. The germline V gene encodes CDR1 SGHAT and CDR2 FQNNGV. CDR3 size: 16 residues. This chain's CDR3 is CASSLGDAGAFDEQFF. For the CDR3, the DNA is TGTGCCAGCAGCTTAGGAGATGCGGGGGCCTTCGATGAGCAGTTCTTC.

V is TRBV29-1 and J is TRBJ1-1; D is uncertain. Germline V gene sequence: CDR1 SQVTM, CDR2 ANQGSEA. Trimming took 3 bases from V and 8 from J, leaving 13 bases between them. There are 12 residues in the CDR3. CDR3 region: CSVDVAAREAFF. CDR3 nucleotides: TGCAGCGTTGACGTGGCCGCTCGAGAAGCTTTCTTT.

The chain combines TRBV6-2 or TRBV6-3 with TRBJ1-1; 7 nucleotides align to TRBD1. This CDR3 is 13 amino acids long. Germline V gene sequence: CDR1 MNHEY, CDR2 SVGEGT. After removal of 5 bases from V and 6 bases from J, the junction contained 6 bases not matched to a gene. CDR3 in DNA: TGTGCCAGCAGTCAAGGGGGCGCAGCTGAAGCTTTCTTT. Translated, it gives CASSQGGAAEAFF.

The J gene is TRBJ1-2, the V gene TRBV7-2; D perhaps matches TRBD1 (6 bases). This CDR3 has 15 amino acids. CDR1 and CDR2 from the germline V gene are SGHTA and FQGNSA. Trimming stripped 5 bases from V and 8 bases from J, with 21 bases between. Here the CDR3 DNA reads TGTGCCAGCAGCCCAACCTACACAGGGATCGGCGGCTACACCTTC. Its protein product is CASSPTYTGIGGYTF.

This clone was picked up a small number of times. The J gene is TRBJ1-4, the V gene TRBV6-4; no reliable D call. From germline, CDR1 is MRHNA and CDR2 SNTAGT. The CDR3 has 16 amino acids. With 11 bases removed from V and 3 bases from J, the gap between germline ends came to 22 bases. The CDR3 sequence: CAPTGADRLSNEKLFF. The CDR3 DNA is TGTGCCCCCACTGGAGCGGACCGACTTTCTAATGAAAAACTGTTTTTT.

CDR3 bases: TGTGCCAGCAGTTCGCCCTCTATATTCTACGAGCAGTACTTC. Protein: CASSSPSIFYEQYF. This chain connects TRBV6-6 to TRBJ2-7; no firm D call. Deletions cut 4 bases from V and 3 bases from J, with 13 bases between. Germline lookup yields CDR1 MNHNY and CDR2 SVGAGI (reference sequence). The CDR3 runs 14 residues.

The rearrangement links TRBV11-3 to TRBJ2-3, with unresolved D. The CDR3 is 13 amino acids. Trimming pared 1 base from V and 7 bases from J, leaving 9 bases between. The germline V gene encodes CDR1 SGHNT and CDR2 YENEEA. The CDR3 bases are TGTGCCAGCAGCTTAGGCAGGCACAATACGCAGTATTTT. Its translation is CASSLGRHNTQYF.

This chain links TRBV18 with TRBJ1-2; no definite D call. Trimming took 0 bases from V and 8 from J, leaving 13 bases between them. Germline V gene lookup returns CDR1 KGHSH and CDR2 LQKENI. CDR3 length: 14 amino acids. Here the CDR3 DNA reads TGTGCCAGCTCACCACCCATACTAGCTTCAGGCTACACCTTC. Translated: CASSPPILASGYTF.

The chain recombines TRBV7-2 with TRBJ2-5, with 7 nucleotides matching TRBD1. Germline V CDR1 and CDR2: SGHTA, FQGNSA. The CDR3 length is 14 residues. The ends lost 5 bases at V and 0 bases at J; junction bases unmatched: 3. In DNA form, the CDR3 reads TGTGCCAGCAGCAGGGACAGTTACCAAGAGACCCAGTACTTC. As protein: CASSRDSYQETQYF.

The gene calls are TRBV5-4 and TRBJ2-7, with 11 bases matching TRBD2. The J segment lost 2 bases and the V segment lost 3 bases, leaving 4 bases of the junction unmatched. Germline V gene lookup returns CDR1 SGHNT and CDR2 YYREEE (reference sequence). The length of the CDR3 is 15 residues. Here the CDR3 reads CASSSGTSGAYEQYF. In DNA form, the CDR3 reads TGTGCCAGCAGCTCTGGGACTAGCGGTGCCTACGAGCAGTACTTC.

The chain has TRBV5-4 and TRBJ2-1, with a weak D call TRBD2 (6 bases). CDR1 and CDR2 (germline): SGHNT, YYREEE (reference sequence). Between the trimmed V and J ends, which lost 0 bases and 9 bases, there was a span of 16 bases. The CDR3 is 15 amino acids. The CDR3 reads CASSLATGEEGEQFF. CDR3 coding DNA: TGTGCCAGCAGCTTGGCCACGGGGGAGGAGGGTGAGCAGTTCTTC.

This clone was seen a handful of times. The J gene is TRBJ2-2, the V gene TRBV19, with a tentative D call TRBD2 (5 bases). The ends were cut back, 5 bases at V and 6 bases at J, with 16 bases in the middle. The CDR3 runs to 15 residues. Germline V gene data show CDR1 as LNHDA and CDR2 as SQIVND (reference sequence). The CDR3, as DNA: TGTGCCAGTAGTTGGGTCTCGGGAAACGCCGGGGAGCTGTTTTTT. Translation: CASSWVSGNAGELFF. Full variable domain (rest looked up from reference TRBV19 and TRBJ2-2): DGGITQSPKYLFRKEGQNVTLSCEQNLNHDAMYWYRQDPGQGLRLIYYSQIVNDFQKGDIAEGYSVSREKKESFPLTVTSAQKNPTAFYLCASSWVSGNAGELFFGEGSRLTVL.

V gene TRBV5-6 combines with J gene TRBJ2-1; D might be TRBD1 (6 bases). Germline CDR1 is SGHDT and CDR2 is YYEEEE. The CDR3 has 16 residues. The V end was cut by 4 bases, the J end by 0 bases, with 14 bases between. As DNA, the CDR3 is TGTGCCAGCAGCATCCGGACAGTCCGCTCCTACAATGAGCAGTTCTTC. This translates into CASSIRTVRSYNEQFF.

The chain is built from TRBV3-1 (or the pseudogene TRBV3-2) and TRBJ2-7, with 9 nucleotides matching TRBD2. The CDR3 has 18 amino acids. CDR1 and CDR2 (germline): LGHDT, YNNKEL (reference sequence). With V trimmed by 4 bases and J by 0 bases, 13 bases remained unmatched. The CDR3 sequence is CASSPATPWRGGSYEQYF. The CDR3 DNA follows: TGTGCCAGCAGCCCAGCTACCCCTTGGCGGGGGGGCTCCTACGAGCAGTACTTC.

This clone was seen only once. The chain carries TRBV7-2 and TRBJ2-3; 10 bases are shared with TRBD2. The junction had 11 bases not matched to a gene; V was cut back by 6 bases and J by 5 bases. The CDR3 has 16 residues. Germline V gives CDR1 SGHTA, CDR2 FQGNSA. The CDR3 region has the DNA TGTGCCAGCAGATCTACTCTAGCGGGGGCTATAGATACGCAGTATTTT. Protein sequence: CASRSTLAGAIDTQYF.

J is TRBJ2-5 and V is TRBV6-5; 9 positions match TRBD2. The ends lost 6 bases at V and 3 bases at J; junction bases unmatched: 5. Looked up from germline, CDR1 is MNHEY and CDR2 is SVGAGI. The CDR3 extends over 14 amino acids. CDR3 bases: TGTGCCAGCAGCAAAGGGACTAGCAAAGAGACCCAGTACTTC. It specifies CASSKGTSKETQYF.

Only one count was recorded for this clone. The chain carries TRBV4-1 and TRBJ2-7; a weak D match, TRBD1 (6 bases). The CDR3 runs 13 residues. V lost 5 bases and J lost 3, with 11 bases in between. Germline CDR1 MGHRA, CDR2 YSYEKL. The DNA of the CDR3 is TGCGCCAGCAGCTTCGGACAGCACTACGAGCAGTACTTC. Translating it yields CASSFGQHYEQYF.

The genes are TRBV7-2 and TRBJ1-3; a possible D gene is TRBD1 (5 bases). This CDR3 has 14 residues. Per the germline V gene, CDR1 is SGHTA and CDR2 is FQGNSA. Trimming shortened V by 2 bases and J by 2 bases, and 7 bases separated the two germline ends. Here the CDR3 reads CASSLQGAGNTIYF. The CDR3 DNA is TGTGCCAGCAGCTTACAAGGGGCTGGAAACACCATATATTTT.

The CDR3 reads CASSLVVGLETQYF. In nucleotides, the CDR3 is TGCGCCAGCAGCTTGGTAGTGGGGCTGGAGACCCAGTACTTC. The gene calls are TRBV5-1 and TRBJ2-5, with D perhaps TRBD1 (5 bases). Germline V gives CDR1 SGHRS, CDR2 YFSETQ. The V gene lost 0 bases and the J gene lost 5 bases, with 11 bases spanning the gap. The CDR3 contains 14 residues.

The rearrangement uses TRBV19 and TRBJ2-5, with D maybe TRBD1 (5 bases). Trimming pared 3 bases from V and 2 bases from J, leaving 16 bases between. The CDR3 is 16 amino acids. CDR1 and CDR2 from the germline V gene are LNHDA and SQIVND (reference sequence). CDR3 nucleotide sequence: TGTGCCAGTAGTATCCGGACAACTCAGTGGCAAGAGACCCAGTACTTC. This sequence encodes CASSIRTTQWQETQYF. Full variable domain (rest looked up from reference TRBV19 and TRBJ2-5): DGGITQSPKYLFRKEGQNVTLSCEQNLNHDAMYWYRQDPGQGLRLIYYSQIVNDFQKGDIAEGYSVSREKKESFPLTVTSAQKNPTAFYLCASSIRTTQWQETQYFGPGTRLLVL.

V and J are TRBV30 and TRBJ1-1, with D possibly TRBD1 on 6 matching bases. In germline, CDR1 is GTSNPN, CDR2 SVGIG (reference sequence). The CDR3 sequence is 11 residues long. Written as DNA, the CDR3 is TGTGCGACGAACAGGGCCACTGAAGCTTTCTTT. Protein sequence: CATNRATEAFF.

V and J are TRBV1 and TRBJ2-3; the table's D call of TRBD2 was not tested on the DNA. TRBV1 constitutes a pseudogene. The CDR3 has 12 amino acids. The CDR3 DNA reads as TGCACCAGCTTGAGCGGATGGTATACGCAGTATTTT. This codes for CTSLSGWYTQYF.

The chain employs TRBV7-9 and TRBJ1-4; no reliable D call. Trimming removed 7 bases from V and 8 bases from J, with 8 bases in between. Germline V CDR1 and CDR2: SEHNR, FQNEAQ (reference sequence). The CDR3 extends over 11 amino acids. Here the CDR3 DNA reads TGTGCCAGCACGGCGGTCGAAAAACTGTTTTTT. It encodes CASTAVEKLFF.